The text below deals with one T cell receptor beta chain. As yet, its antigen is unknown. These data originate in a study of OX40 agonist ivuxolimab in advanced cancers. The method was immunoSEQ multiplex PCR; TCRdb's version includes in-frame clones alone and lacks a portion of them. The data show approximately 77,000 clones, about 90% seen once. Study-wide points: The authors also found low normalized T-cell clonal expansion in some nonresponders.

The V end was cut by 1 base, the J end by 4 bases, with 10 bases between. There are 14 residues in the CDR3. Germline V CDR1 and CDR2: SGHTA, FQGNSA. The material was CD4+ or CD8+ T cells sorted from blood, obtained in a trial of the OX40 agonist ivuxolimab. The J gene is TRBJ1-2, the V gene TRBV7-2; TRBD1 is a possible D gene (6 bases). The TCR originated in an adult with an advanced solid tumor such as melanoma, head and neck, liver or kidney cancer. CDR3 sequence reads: CASSLVGQIYGYTF. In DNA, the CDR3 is TGTGCCAGCAGCTTAGTTGGACAGATCTATGGCTACACCTTC. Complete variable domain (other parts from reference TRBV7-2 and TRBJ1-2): GAGVSQSPSNKVTEKGKDVELRCDPISGHTALYWYRQSLGQGLEFLIYFQGNSAPDKSGLPSDRFSAERTGGSVSTLTIQRTQQEDSAVYLCASSLVGQIYGYTFGSGTRLTVV.